This TCR beta chain derives from a study of blood T cell repertoires in COVID-19. Study processing details: Counts of nucleated cells, estimated from reference gene primer amplification, were obtained. Only in-frame clones appear in the TCRdb table, and some are missing; sequencing was by immunoSEQ multiplex PCR. D and trimming were read from the DNA, whereas the V and J calls and clone size are those reported in that table. The top ten hold 38% of the sample, which has over 85,000 clones, about 85% seen once. Germline CDR1 reads MDHEN; CDR2 reads SYDVKM. The V end lost 2 bases, the J end lost 5 bases, and 10 bases lay between the germline ends. CDR3 length: 14 amino acids.

The gene calls are TRBV28 and TRBJ1-5, with D unclear. Sequenced material: peripheral blood. This TCR was sampled from a man older than 75 with acute or convalescent COVID-19. CDR3 nucleotides: TGTGCCAGCAGTTTACTTACGGGTTATCAGCCCCAGCATTTT. Amino acid sequence: CASSLLTGYQPQHF.